This is a list of T cell receptor beta chains from one sample in a study of cytomegalovirus exposure and HLA in healthy donors. Produced via immunoSEQ multiplex PCR; TCRdb's table is partial and in-frame only. The data show over 85,000 clones, with roughly three quarters seen just once and 1.5% to 2% held by the top ten. Sequencing was carried out using PBMCs. Source of these receptors: a man between 40 and 49 years old in good health and CMV-seronegative. Each CDR3 is given with its conserved first and last residue. Each record gives: CDR3 DNA, CDR3 protein, clone size, V gene, J gene, D gene. A D gene is named only where the DNA matches it firmly. Size values are once, few and many counts, or a class for expanded clones, and some rows have none.

TGTGCCAGCAGTGAGTCTGCGGAGACCGGGGAGCTGTTTTTT	CASSESAETGELFF	.	TRBV6-4	TRBJ2-2	.
TGTGCCAGCAGTCGCGGGATCCCTTACTTGATCTACGAGCAGTACTTC	CASSRGIPYLIYEQYF	.	TRBV28	TRBJ2-7	.
TGTGCCAGCAGCCAAGATGGAGCGGGGGCAAGGGATACGCAGTATTTT	CASSQDGAGARDTQYF	.	TRBV4-2	TRBJ2-3	TRBD2
TGTGCCAGCAGCGTTGGGGGGAGCTATGGCTACACCTTC	CASSVGGSYGYTF	few	TRBV9	TRBJ1-2	.
TGCGCCAGCAGCTTAGATGGGCCAAACATTCAGTACTTC	CASSLDGPNIQYF	.	TRBV5-1	TRBJ2-4	.
TGCGCCAGCAGCCAAGAGGAGCGTTCACCCCTCCACTTT	CASSQEERSPLHF	few	TRBV4-3	TRBJ1-6	.
TGTGCCAGCAGCTTGACAAGACGGACCTACGAGCAGTACTTC	CASSLTRRTYEQYF	.	TRBV7-2	TRBJ2-7	.
TGTGCCAGTAACCTAGGGACAGGGCTCACCGGGGAGCTGTTTTTT	CASNLGTGLTGELFF	.	TRBV19	TRBJ2-2	TRBD1
TGTGCCAGCAGCCTGAGCGGGGGGGCGTACAATGAGCAGTTCTTC	CASSLSGGAYNEQFF	.	TRBV9	TRBJ2-1	TRBD2
TGTGCCGGCAGCCTTACGTTGTGGGGCGGTGAGCAGTTCTTC	CAGSLTLWGGEQFF	.	TRBV4-2	TRBJ2-1	.
TGTGCCATCTCCCAGGGGGCAAATCAGCCCCAGCATTTT	CAISQGANQPQHF	.	TRBV6-5	TRBJ1-5	TRBD1
TGTGCCAGCAGCGTAGAGGGTAGCGGGGTTGAGACCCAGTACTTC	CASSVEGSGVETQYF	.	TRBV9	TRBJ2-5	TRBD2
TGCGCCAGCAGCTTGGGGGGACAGAACTTAGCTAACTATGGCTACACCTTC	CASSLGGQNLANYGYTF	few	TRBV5-1	TRBJ1-2	TRBD1
TGCGCCAGCAGCCAAGCACAGGGACGGAGCAATCAGCCCCAGCATTTT	CASSQAQGRSNQPQHF	.	TRBV4-1	TRBJ1-5	.
TGTGCCACCTTAGGAGAAGCCAAAAACATTCAGTACTTC	CATLGEAKNIQYF	once	TRBV28	TRBJ2-4	.
TGCGCCACACAGAAAAGCGGGGGGGGAGGAAATGAGCAGTTCTTC	CATQKSGGGGNEQFF	once	TRBV5-1	TRBJ2-1	TRBD2
TGCGCCAGCAGCCAAGATGGGACAGGGGCGCGTGGCTACACCTTC	CASSQDGTGARGYTF	.	TRBV4-1	TRBJ1-2	TRBD1
TGTGCCAGCAGTGACCCAAACAGGGCCTACAATGAGCAGTTCTTC	CASSDPNRAYNEQFF	.	TRBV25-1	TRBJ2-1	.
TGTGCCAGCAGCCTCTCCACCGGGGAGCTGTTTTTT	CASSLSTGELFF	few	TRBV9	TRBJ2-2	.
TGCGCCAGCAGCCACAAATACTATGACGGCGCCGAGCAGTACTTC	CASSHKYYDGAEQYF	.	TRBV4-3	TRBJ2-7	.
TGTGCCAGCTCCCTCGGCAATGAGCAGTTCTTC	CASSLGNEQFF	once	TRBV28	TRBJ2-1	.
TGTGCCAGCAGCCAAGTACGGGGGAGTACGCAGTATTTT	CASSQVRGSTQYF	.	TRBV14	TRBJ2-3	.
TGTGCCAGTAGTATAGGTGGCGCCGGGACAGCTAGCAATCAGCCCCAGCATTTT	CASSIGGAGTASNQPQHF	.	TRBV19	TRBJ1-5	TRBD1
TGTGCCACCGGCGGGCGGGAGTTGTACGAGCAGTACTTC	CATGGRELYEQYF	.	TRBV10-3	TRBJ2-7	TRBD2
TGTGCCAGCAGTGAAAACCGGGGGACCGGGGAGCTGTTTTTT	CASSENRGTGELFF	.	TRBV6-1	TRBJ2-2	.
TGTGCCAGCAGCAGAGGCATCAGGGCCCCTTCCTCGTCCGAGCAGTACTTC	CASSRGIRAPSSSEQYF	.	TRBV5-4	TRBJ2-7	.
TGCGCCAGCAGATATAGCGGCAAATACTACAATGAGCAGTTCTTC	CASRYSGKYYNEQFF	.	TRBV4-1	TRBJ2-1	.
TGCGCCAGCGCGGTGACCTCCTACAATGAGCAGTTCTTC	CASAVTSYNEQFF	few	TRBV10-2	TRBJ2-1	.
TGTGCCAGCTGTGGTGTTACAGGTCAGCCCCAGCATTTT	CASCGVTGQPQHF	.	TRBV28	TRBJ1-5	.
TGTGCCAGCAGCTTTAGCGGGCTAGCGAAAAGCAATGAGCAGTTCTTC	CASSFSGLAKSNEQFF	.	TRBV7-2	TRBJ2-1	TRBD2
TGCGCCAGCAGTGAGAGCCTTATGTTGGCGGGGGGTGGGACCCAGTACTTC	CASSESLMLAGGGTQYF	few	TRBV10-2	TRBJ2-5	TRBD2
TGTGCCACCAGCAGAGATCCCCCAGGGGACTACGAGCAGTACTTC	CATSRDPPGDYEQYF	.	TRBV15	TRBJ2-7	.
TGCGCCAGCAGCCTCGACCGGACTAGCGGAATCACAGATACGCAGTATTTT	CASSLDRTSGITDTQYF	.	TRBV4-1	TRBJ2-3	TRBD2
TGTGCCAGCAGGCCAGAGGGTAACTATGGCTACACCTTC	CASRPEGNYGYTF	.	TRBV5-4	TRBJ1-2	.
TGCGCCAGCAGCCACGCCGGGAGGGCCAGTGAGCAGTTCTTC	CASSHAGRASEQFF	.	TRBV4-3	TRBJ2-1	TRBD2
TGTGCCAGCAGCCCAAACAGGGGTGGGGAAAAACTGTTTTTT	CASSPNRGGEKLFF	few	TRBV9	TRBJ1-4	TRBD1
TGTGCCAGCAGCCCAAAGGGGGAGACCCAGTACTTC	CASSPKGETQYF	.	TRBV7-9	TRBJ2-5	.
TGCAGCGTTGAATCCGACAGGGTGGAAAAACTGTTTTTT	CSVESDRVEKLFF	.	TRBV29-1	TRBJ1-4	TRBD1
TGTGCCAGTAGTCTGCACAGGGGGCTGGGCAAAAACATTCAGTACTTC	CASSLHRGLGKNIQYF	.	TRBV19	TRBJ2-4	TRBD1
TGTGCCAGCAGTTCCGGACTAGCGGGAATTTTGGGGAACACCGGGGAGCTGTTTTTT	CASSSGLAGILGNTGELFF	.	TRBV27	TRBJ2-2	TRBD2
TGTGCCAGTAGTATAGGACAGGGAAGGGGGCAGCCCCAGCATTTT	CASSIGQGRGQPQHF	.	TRBV19	TRBJ1-5	TRBD1
TGTGCCAGCAGGGCCGGGACAGGGAGATGGGAGACCCAGTACTTC	CASRAGTGRWETQYF	.	TRBV27	TRBJ2-5	TRBD1
TGTGCCAGCAGCTCGGCGGGGACAGATACGCAGTATTTT	CASSSAGTDTQYF	.	TRBV28	TRBJ2-3	.
TGTGCCAGCAGCCAAGGGCTAGACCCCAACTCCTACGAGCAGTACTTC	CASSQGLDPNSYEQYF	few	TRBV14	TRBJ2-7	.